This TCR beta chain was identified in a study of blood T cell repertoires in COVID-19. Study at large: The United States, Italy and Spain supplied acute and convalescent COVID-19 samples. The cDNA or gDNA used as material had been derived from T cells, B-cell-depleted T cells, or PBMCs.

Study processing details: The assay estimated nucleated cells by amplifying reference gene primers. Assay used: immunoSEQ multiplex PCR; TCRdb lists only in-frame clones, some missing. From that table come the V and J calls and clone size; the DNA was used to work out D and trimming. The sample holds 250,000 to 350,000 clones; around nine tenths are singletons and the top ten take approximately 0.85%. This CDR3 has 13 amino acids. Trimming removed 1 base at V and 5 bases at J, with 8 bases between. Germline CDR1 reads MNHNS; CDR2 reads SASEGT. The origin of this receptor is a woman in her forties who had recovered from COVID-19. The sample comprised peripheral blood. V gene TRBV6-1 combines with J gene TRBJ1-1, with D unclear. The CDR3 DNA is TGTGCCAGCAGTGAAGTCGGGGTTACTGAAGCTTTCTTT. Translating gives CASSEVGVTEAFF.